Below, 7 T cell receptor beta chains from the same sample are listed, as sequenced in a study of breast tumors, draining lymph nodes, adjacent tissues. Breast cancer patients provided tissue from their axillary draining lymph nodes. Via MiXCR, TCRdb re-called the multiplex PCR reads, giving one row per CDR3 protein. Here the sample spans around 230,000 distinct CDR3 sequences, less than 45% being singletons. The sample taken for sequencing was axillary lymph node tissue. The receptors were gathered from a female donor with breast cancer. Some clones in this sample may be carry-over from other donors' samples.

This clonotype was found many times. V and J are TRBV2 and TRBJ1-1; D not resolved. Trimming removed 7 bases from V and 8 bases from J, with 11 bases in between. The CDR3 consists of 11 residues. Germline V lookup: CDR1 SNHLY, CDR2 FYNNEI. CDR3 DNA: TGTGCCAGCACGGGAGGGTGGGAAGCTTTCTTT. It encodes CASTGGWEAFF. Full variable domain (outside the CDR3, taken from reference TRBV2 and TRBJ1-1): EPEVTQTPSHQVTQMGQEVILRCVPISNHLYFYWYRQILGQKVEFLVSFYNNEISEKSEIFDDQFSVERPDGSNFTLKIRSTKLEDSAMYFCASTGGWEAFFGQGTRLTVV.

V and J are TRBV28 and TRBJ2-1; TRBD2 matches 11 bases. CDR1 MDHEN and CDR2 SYDVKM come from the germline V gene. V was clipped by 8 bases and J by 6 bases; unmatched bases: 9. This CDR3 spans 15 amino acids. The CDR3 region is CASRWLAGGGNEQFF. The CDR3 coding sequence is TGTGCCAGCCGTTGGCTAGCGGGGGGCGGCAATGAGCAGTTCTTC.

The chain carries TRBV15 and TRBJ1-1, with a tentative D call TRBD1 (5 bases). CDR1 is LNHNV and CDR2 is YYDKDF in the germline V gene (reference sequence). CDR3 size: 16 residues. V lost 0 bases and J lost 0, with 11 bases in between. In DNA form, the CDR3 reads TGTGCCACCAGCAGAGAAAGGGGTCCGCTGAACACTGAAGCTTTCTTT. Translated: CATSRERGPLNTEAFF.

This clonotype was seen ten or more times. J is TRBJ1-2 and V is TRBV9; the D is unclear. V dropped 4 bases and J dropped 3 bases, with 16 bases sitting between them. The germline V gene encodes CDR1 SGDLS and CDR2 YYNGEE. The CDR3 runs to 15 residues. CDR3 amino acids: CASSHDMSLDYGYTF. DNA for the CDR3: TGTGCCAGCAGCCACGACATGTCCTTGGACTATGGCTACACCTTC.

This clonotype was counted many times. This chain connects TRBV6-6 to TRBJ2-1; 14 bases match TRBD2. V gave up 0 bases and J gave up 7 bases; unmatched junction bases: 2. The CDR3 extends over 16 amino acids. From germline, CDR1 is MNHNY and CDR2 SVGAGI (reference sequence). The CDR3 here is CASSYSTSGGGNEQFF. CDR3 nucleotides: TGTGCCAGCAGTTACTCGACTAGCGGGGGGGGGAATGAGCAGTTCTTC.

This clonotype was seen a handful of times. A junction end diverges from the germline sequence, so it may reflect a read error. The genes are TRBV6-5 and TRBJ2-2, with unresolved D. There are 17 residues in the CDR3. Per germline, CDR1 MNHEY and CDR2 SVGAGI. The CDR3 loop reads CASSHSPAIDNTGELFF. The CDR3 region has the DNA TGTGCCAGCAGTCACTCTCCCGCGATTGATAACACCGGGGAGCTGTTTTTT.

A word on this clonotype: At one end, the junction sequence differs from germline, possibly due to a read error. The rearrangement links TRBV6-5 to TRBJ1-4; D unclear. Germline V gives CDR1 MNHEY, CDR2 SVGAGI. This CDR3 has 15 residues. The CDR3 DNA follows: TGTGCCAGCAGTCACTCGAGCAACTCCCGGGAAAAACTGTTTTTT. Its translation is CASSHSSNSREKLFF.